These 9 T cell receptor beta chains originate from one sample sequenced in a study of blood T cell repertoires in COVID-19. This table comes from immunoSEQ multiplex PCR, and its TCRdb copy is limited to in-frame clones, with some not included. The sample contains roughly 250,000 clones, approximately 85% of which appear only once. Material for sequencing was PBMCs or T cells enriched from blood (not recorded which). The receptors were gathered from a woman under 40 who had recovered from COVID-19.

This CDR3 is CASIGGTHYGYTF. CDR3 DNA sequence: TGTGCCAGCATAGGAGGGACGCACTATGGCTACACCTTC. This chain joins TRBV6-5 and TRBJ1-2; tentative D call: TRBD1 (5 bases). V was shortened by 7 bases and J by 3 bases, with 12 bases between the two germline ends. Germline V gives CDR1 MNHEY, CDR2 SVGAGI. This CDR3 has 13 residues.

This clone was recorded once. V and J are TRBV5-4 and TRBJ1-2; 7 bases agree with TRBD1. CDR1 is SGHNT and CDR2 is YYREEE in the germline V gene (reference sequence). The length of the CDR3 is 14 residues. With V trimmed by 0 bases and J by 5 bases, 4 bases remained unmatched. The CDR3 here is CASSLVGQPYGYTF. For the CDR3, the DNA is TGTGCCAGCAGCTTGGTGGGACAGCCTTATGGCTACACCTTC.

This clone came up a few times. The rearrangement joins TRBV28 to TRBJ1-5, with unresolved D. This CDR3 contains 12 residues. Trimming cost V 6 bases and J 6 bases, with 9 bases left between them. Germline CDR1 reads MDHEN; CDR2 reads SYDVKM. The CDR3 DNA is TGTGCCAGCAGCCCTAGAGCTCAGCCCCAGCATTTT. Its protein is CASSPRAQPQHF.

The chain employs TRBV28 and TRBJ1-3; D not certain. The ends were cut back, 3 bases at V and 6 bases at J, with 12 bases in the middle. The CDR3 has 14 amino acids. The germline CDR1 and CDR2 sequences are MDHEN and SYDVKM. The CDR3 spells CASSLGAVENTIYF. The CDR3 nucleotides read TGTGCCAGCAGTTTGGGAGCTGTGGAAAACACCATATATTTT. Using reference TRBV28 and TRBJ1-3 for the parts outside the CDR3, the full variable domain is DVKVTQSSRYLVKRTGEKVFLECVQDMDHENMFWYRQDPGLGLRLIYFSYDVKMKEKGDIPEGYSVSREKKERFSLILESASTNQTSMYLCASSLGAVENTIYFGEGSWLTVV.

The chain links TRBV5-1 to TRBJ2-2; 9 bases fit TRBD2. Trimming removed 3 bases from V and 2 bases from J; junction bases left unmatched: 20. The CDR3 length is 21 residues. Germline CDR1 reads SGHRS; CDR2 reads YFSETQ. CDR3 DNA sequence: TGCGCCAGCAGCTCCCTACGGAGATACCTAGCGGGGATCGCTAACACCGGGGAGCTGTTTTTT. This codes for CASSSLRRYLAGIANTGELFF.

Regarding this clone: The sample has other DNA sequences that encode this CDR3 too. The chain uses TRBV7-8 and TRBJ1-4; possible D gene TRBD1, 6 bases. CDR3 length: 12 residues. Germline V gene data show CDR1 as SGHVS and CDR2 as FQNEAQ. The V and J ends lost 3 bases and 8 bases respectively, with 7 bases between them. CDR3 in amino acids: CASSLDREKLFF. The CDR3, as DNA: TGTGCCAGCAGCTTGGACAGAGAAAAACTGTTTTTT.

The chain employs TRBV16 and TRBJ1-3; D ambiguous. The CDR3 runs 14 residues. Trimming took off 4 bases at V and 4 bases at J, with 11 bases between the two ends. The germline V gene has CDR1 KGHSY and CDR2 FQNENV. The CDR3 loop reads CASSPRSLGNTIYF. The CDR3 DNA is TGTGCCAGCAGCCCAAGGAGCCTCGGAAACACCATATATTTT. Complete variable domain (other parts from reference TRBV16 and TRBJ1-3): GEEVAQTPKHLVRGEGQKAKLYCAPIKGHSYVFWYQQVLKNEFKFLISFQNENVFDETGMPKERFSAKCLPNSPCSLEIQATKLEDSAVYFCASSPRSLGNTIYFGEGSWLTVV.

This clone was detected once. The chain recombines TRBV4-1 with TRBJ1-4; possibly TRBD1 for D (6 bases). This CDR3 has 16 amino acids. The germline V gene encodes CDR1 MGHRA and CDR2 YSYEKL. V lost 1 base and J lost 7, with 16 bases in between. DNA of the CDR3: TGCGCCAGCAGCCAAGCTTCGGACAGCGAAGGTGAAAAACTGTTTTTT. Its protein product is CASSQASDSEGEKLFF.

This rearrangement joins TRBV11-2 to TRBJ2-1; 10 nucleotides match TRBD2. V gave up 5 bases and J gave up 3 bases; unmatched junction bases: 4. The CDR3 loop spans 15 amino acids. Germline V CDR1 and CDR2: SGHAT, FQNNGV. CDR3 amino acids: CASSLGLAVYNEQFF. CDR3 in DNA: TGTGCCAGCAGCCTTGGACTAGCGGTCTACAATGAGCAGTTCTTC.